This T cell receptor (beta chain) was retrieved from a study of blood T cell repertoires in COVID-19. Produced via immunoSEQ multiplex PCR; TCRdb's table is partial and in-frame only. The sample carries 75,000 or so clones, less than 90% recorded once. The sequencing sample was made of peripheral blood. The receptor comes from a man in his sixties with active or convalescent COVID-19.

This CDR3 reads CASSTRDRGLGNTIYF. CDR3 in DNA: TGTGCCAGCAGTACCCGGGACAGGGGGCTTGGAAACACCATATATTTT. The V gene is TRBV6-6, the J gene TRBJ1-3; TRBD1 aligns across 12 bases. CDR1 and CDR2 from the germline V gene are MNHNY and SVGAGI (reference sequence). This CDR3 comprises 16 residues. V lost 5 bases, J lost 3 bases, and 5 bases stayed unmatched.